This TCR beta chain was sequenced for a study of CD8 T cells in ankylosing spondylitis. Study-level results: Past research had described some motif variants in reactive arthritis synovial fluid and blood. Ankylosing spondylitis blood appeared to carry a characteristic TCR beta motif of roughly eight highly homologous variants.

With 3 bases clipped from V and 0 bases from J, the junction kept 4 bases outside the gene matches. The V gene's germline CDR1 is LGHNA and CDR2 YSLEER. This CDR3 comprises 16 residues. Using its own MiXCR run on the 5' RACE reads, TCRdb lists one record per CDR3 protein. The sample contains about 340,000 distinct CDR3 sequences, 7.5% to 9% of which appear only once. This clonotype has a count of ten or more. Its target is unknown. The receptor was derived from a male donor with ankylosing spondylitis. The chain is built from TRBV4-3 and TRBJ1-2; TRBD1 matches 10 bases. The sample taken for sequencing was blood, either unsorted or a sorted T cell fraction (not recorded which). DNA for the CDR3: TGCGCCAGCAGCCATGGGACAGGGGAAGCTAACTATGGCTACACCTTC. This codes for CASSHGTGEANYGYTF.